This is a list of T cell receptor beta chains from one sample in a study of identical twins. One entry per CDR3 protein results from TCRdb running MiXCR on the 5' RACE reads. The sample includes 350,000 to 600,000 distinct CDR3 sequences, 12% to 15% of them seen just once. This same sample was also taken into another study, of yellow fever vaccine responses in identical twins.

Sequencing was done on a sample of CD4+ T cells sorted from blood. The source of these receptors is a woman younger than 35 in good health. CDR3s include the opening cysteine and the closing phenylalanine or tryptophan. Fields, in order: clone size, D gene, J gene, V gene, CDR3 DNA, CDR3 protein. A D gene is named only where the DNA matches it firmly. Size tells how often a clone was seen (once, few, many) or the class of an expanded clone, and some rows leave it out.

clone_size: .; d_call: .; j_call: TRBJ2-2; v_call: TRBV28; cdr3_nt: TGTGCCAGCAATATTCGGCAGGGGCGGGGGACCGGGGAGCTGTTTTTT; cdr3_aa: CASNIRQGRGTGELFF
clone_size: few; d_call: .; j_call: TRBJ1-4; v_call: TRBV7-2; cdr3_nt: TGTGCCAGCAGCTTACTTCGCGAAAAACTGTTTTTT; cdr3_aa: CASSLLREKLFF
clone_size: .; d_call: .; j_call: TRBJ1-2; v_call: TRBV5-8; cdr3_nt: TGTGCCAGCAGCCCGAGGACAGTGCGCAGCTACACCTTC; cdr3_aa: CASSPRTVRSYTF
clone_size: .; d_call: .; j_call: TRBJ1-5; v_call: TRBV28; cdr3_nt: TGTGCCAGCACCGGGCGGAATCAGCCCCAGCATTTT; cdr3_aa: CASTGRNQPQHF
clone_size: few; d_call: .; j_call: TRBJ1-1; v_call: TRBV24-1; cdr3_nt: TGTGCCACCAGTGCGCCACGCGGTCACACTGAAGCTTTCTTT; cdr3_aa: CATSAPRGHTEAFF
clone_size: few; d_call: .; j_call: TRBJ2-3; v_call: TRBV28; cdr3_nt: TGTGCCAGCAGTCCTCAGGGTAGGGGGTGGACGGCAGATACGCAGTATTTT; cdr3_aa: CASSPQGRGWTADTQYF
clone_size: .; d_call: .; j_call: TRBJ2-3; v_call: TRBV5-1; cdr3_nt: TGCGCCAGCAGCTTGGGGGCTCTAGCTAGCACAGATACGCAGTATTTT; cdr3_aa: CASSLGALASTDTQYF
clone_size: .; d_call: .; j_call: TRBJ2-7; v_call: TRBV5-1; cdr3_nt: TGCGCCAGCAGCTCCCCGGGTGGCCTCGAGCAGTACTTC; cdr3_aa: CASSSPGGLEQYF
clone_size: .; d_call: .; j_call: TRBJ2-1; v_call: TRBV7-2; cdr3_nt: TGTGCCAGCAGCTTAGGGGGTCTGGTTTTCGTGCAGTTCTTC; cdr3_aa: CASSLGGLVFVQFF
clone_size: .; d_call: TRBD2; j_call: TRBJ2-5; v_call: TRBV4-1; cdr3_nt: TGCGCCAGCAGCCAAGGTGGTCGGAGCGGCGGGAGCCGTAGGGAGACCCAGTACTTC; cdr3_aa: CASSQGGRSGGSRRETQYF